This T cell receptor beta chain was retrieved from a study of OX40 agonist ivuxolimab in advanced cancers. V was pared by 2 bases and J by 5 bases, with 11 bases between. This CDR3 comprises 15 residues. The V gene's germline CDR1 is SGDLS and CDR2 YYNGEE. This clone occurred a few times. Clones were sequenced by immunoSEQ multiplex PCR, and TCRdb holds only the in-frame ones, with some missing. Of 76,000 or so clones listed, about 93% are singletons. The origin of this receptor is an adult with an advanced solid tumor such as melanoma, head and neck, liver or kidney cancer. The rearrangement joins TRBV9 to TRBJ1-6; D remains ambiguous. Sample: CD4+ or CD8+ T cells sorted from blood, taken in a trial of the OX40 agonist ivuxolimab. The CDR3 sequence is CASSVSGGNNSPLHF. As DNA, the CDR3 is TGTGCCAGCAGCGTCTCGGGCGGGAATAATTCACCCCTCCACTTT.